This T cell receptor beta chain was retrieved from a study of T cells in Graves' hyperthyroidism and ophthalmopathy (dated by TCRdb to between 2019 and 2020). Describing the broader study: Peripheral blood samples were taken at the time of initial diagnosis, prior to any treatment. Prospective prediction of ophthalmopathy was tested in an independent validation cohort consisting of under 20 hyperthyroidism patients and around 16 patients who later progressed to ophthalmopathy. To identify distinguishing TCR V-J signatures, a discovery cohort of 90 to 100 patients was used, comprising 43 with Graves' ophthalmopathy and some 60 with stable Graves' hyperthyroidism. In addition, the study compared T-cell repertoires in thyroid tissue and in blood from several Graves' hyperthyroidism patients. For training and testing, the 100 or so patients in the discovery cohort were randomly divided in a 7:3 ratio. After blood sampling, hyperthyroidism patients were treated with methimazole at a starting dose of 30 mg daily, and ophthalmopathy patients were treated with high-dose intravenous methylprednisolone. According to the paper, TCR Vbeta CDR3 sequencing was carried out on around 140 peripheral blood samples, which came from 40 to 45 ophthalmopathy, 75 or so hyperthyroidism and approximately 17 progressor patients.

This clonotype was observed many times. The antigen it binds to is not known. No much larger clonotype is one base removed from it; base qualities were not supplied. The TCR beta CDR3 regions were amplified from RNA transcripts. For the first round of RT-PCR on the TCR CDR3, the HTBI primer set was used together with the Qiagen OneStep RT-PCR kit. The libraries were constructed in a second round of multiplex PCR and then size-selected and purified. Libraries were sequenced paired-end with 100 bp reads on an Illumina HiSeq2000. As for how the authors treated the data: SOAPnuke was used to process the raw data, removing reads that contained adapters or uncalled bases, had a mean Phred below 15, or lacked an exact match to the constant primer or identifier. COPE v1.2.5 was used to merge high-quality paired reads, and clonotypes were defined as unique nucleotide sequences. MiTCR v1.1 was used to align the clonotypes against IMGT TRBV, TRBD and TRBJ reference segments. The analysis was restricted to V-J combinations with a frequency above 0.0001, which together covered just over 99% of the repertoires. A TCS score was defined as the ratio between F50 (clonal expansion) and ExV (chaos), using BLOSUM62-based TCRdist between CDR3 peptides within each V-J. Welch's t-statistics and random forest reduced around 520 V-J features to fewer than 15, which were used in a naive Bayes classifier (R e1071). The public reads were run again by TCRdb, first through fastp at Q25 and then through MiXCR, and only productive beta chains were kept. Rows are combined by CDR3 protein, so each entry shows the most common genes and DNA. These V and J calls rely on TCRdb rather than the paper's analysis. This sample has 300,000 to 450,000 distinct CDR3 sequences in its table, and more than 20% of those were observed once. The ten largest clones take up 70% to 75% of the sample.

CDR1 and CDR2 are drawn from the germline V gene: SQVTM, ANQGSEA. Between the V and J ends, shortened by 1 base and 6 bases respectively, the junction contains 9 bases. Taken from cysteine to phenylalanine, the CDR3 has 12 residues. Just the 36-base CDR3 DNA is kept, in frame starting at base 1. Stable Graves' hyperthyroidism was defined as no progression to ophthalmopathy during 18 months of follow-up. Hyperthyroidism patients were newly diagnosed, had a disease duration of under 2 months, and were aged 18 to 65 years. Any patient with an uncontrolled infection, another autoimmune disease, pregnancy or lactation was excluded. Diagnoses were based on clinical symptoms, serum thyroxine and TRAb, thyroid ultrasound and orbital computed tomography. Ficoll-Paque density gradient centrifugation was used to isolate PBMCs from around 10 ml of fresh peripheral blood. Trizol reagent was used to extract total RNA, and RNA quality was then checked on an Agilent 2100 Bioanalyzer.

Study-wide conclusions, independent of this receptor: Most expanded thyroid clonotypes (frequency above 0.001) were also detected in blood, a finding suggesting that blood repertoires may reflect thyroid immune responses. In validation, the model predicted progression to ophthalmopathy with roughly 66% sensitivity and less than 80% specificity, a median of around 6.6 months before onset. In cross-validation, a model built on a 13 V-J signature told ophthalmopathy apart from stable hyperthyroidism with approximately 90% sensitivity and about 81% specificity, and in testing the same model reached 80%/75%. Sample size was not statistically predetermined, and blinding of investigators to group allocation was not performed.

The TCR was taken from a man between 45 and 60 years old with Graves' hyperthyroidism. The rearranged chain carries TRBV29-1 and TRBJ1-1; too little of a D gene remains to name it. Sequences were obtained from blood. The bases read TGCAGCGTTGAAGGAAATTTAGCTGAAGCTTTCTTT. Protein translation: CSVEGNLAEAFF.